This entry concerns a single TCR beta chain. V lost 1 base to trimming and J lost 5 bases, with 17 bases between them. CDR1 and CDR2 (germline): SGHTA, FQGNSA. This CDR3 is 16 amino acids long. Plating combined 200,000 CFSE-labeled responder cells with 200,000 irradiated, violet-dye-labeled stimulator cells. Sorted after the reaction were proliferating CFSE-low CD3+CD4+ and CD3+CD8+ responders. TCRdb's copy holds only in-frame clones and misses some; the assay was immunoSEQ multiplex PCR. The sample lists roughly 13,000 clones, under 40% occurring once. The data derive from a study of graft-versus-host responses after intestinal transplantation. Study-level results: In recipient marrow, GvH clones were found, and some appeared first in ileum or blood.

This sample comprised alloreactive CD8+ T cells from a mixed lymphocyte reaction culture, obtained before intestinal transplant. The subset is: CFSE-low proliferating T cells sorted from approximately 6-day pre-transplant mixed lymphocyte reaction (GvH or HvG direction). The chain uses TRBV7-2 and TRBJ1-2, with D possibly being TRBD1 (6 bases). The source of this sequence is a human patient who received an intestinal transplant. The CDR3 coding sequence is TGTGCCAGCAGCTTAGGCCGCTTGCAGGGGATATATGGCTACACCTTC. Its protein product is CASSLGRLQGIYGYTF.